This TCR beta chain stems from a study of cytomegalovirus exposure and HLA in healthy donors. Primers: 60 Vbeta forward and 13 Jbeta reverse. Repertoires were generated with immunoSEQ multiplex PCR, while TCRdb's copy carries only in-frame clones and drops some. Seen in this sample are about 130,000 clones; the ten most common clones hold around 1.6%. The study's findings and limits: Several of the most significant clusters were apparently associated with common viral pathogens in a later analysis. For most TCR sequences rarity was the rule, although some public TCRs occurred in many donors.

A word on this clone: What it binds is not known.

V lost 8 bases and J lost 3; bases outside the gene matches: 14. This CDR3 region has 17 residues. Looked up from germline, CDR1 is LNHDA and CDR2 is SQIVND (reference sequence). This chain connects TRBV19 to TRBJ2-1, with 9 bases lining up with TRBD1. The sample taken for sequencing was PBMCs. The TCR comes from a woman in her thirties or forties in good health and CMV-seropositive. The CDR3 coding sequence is TGTGCCAGTCGCGACAGGGGGAGAAAAGGGGGCTACAATGAGCAGTTCTTC. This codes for CASRDRGRKGGYNEQFF.